The rows below give T cell receptor beta chains drawn from one sample of a study of tumor-infiltrating lymphocytes in primary liver carcinoma. TCRdb reprocessed the multiplex PCR reads via MiXCR and lists one record per CDR3 protein. This sample has a few hundred thousand distinct CDR3 sequences, with 50% to 75% found just once. The sample comprised peripheral blood. The receptor set was obtained from a woman in her thirties with primary liver carcinoma and hepatitis B virus infection. CDR3s include the opening cysteine and the closing phenylalanine or tryptophan. Clone size appears in some rows only: once, few, many, or a class for an expanded clone.

TRBV5-1	TRBJ2-6	.	CASSLVPSRANVLTF
TRBV20-1	TRBJ2-1	.	CSANRDGGMYEQFF
TRBV9	TRBJ2-7	once	CASSVEASGTYEQYF
TRBV29-1	TRBJ2-5	many	CSVGGTVEETQYF
TRBV10-3	TRBJ2-1	.	CAISESSGSYNEQFF
TRBV4-2	TRBJ2-1	.	CASSQDHSGSSYNEQFF
TRBV5-8	TRBJ2-4	many	CASSFPAPNIQYF
TRBV6-2/TRBV6-3	TRBJ2-7	.	CASSYPTSGNAGPGGYEQYF
TRBV4-3	TRBJ2-1	once	CASSQEGLLHNEQFF
TRBV29-1	TRBJ1-2	once	CSVEEGTVECYTF
TRBV12-3/TRBV12-4	TRBJ2-3	few	CASSLLGASTDTQYF
TRBV29-1	TRBJ2-5	many	CSVALGLFETQYF
TRBV11-2	TRBJ2-1	.	CASSLAPGGPYEQFF
TRBV29-1	TRBJ2-7	many	CSVERQGIGEQYF
TRBV4-2	TRBJ1-2	.	CASSQDDRGSYGYTF
TRBV6-1	TRBJ2-1	many	CASSRHSLTSYNEQFF
TRBV4-1	TRBJ1-5	many	CASSGWGNQPQHF
TRBV11-2	TRBJ1-2	.	CASSETLYGYTF
TRBV5-6	TRBJ2-2	.	CASSLAPRVAEELLF
TRBV11-2	TRBJ2-2	many	CASSLFISTGELFF
TRBV11-2	TRBJ2-5	.	CANSFGLGETQYF
TRBV4-2	TRBJ1-4	.	CASSQGTGLEKLFF
TRBV5-6	TRBJ2-5	.	CASTLRAVETQYF
TRBV6-1	TRBJ2-5	.	CANTTVRQDGTRYF
TRBV11-1	TRBJ2-1	.	CANSLNHADIISRSSYNEQFF
TRBV5-5	TRBJ2-6	.	CASRVDGQTFSGANVLTF
TRBV11-1	TRBJ1-6	many	CASGSFGSPLHF
TRBV12-3/TRBV12-4	TRBJ2-3	.	CASSLLDSRPETQYF
TRBV11-2	TRBJ2-2	many	CASSLEFQSTGELFF
TRBV5-4	TRBJ2-5	.	CASSFEASQETQYF
TRBV29-1	TRBJ2-1	many	CSVARDLINEQFF
TRBV10-3	TRBJ1-1	.	CAASPFLNTEAFF
TRBV11-2	TRBJ2-7	many	CASSLGQPYEQYF